This T cell receptor (beta chain) derives from a study of metastatic and nonmetastatic thyroid tumors. In the study overall: Comparison of repertoires was carried out across blood and tumor or nodule tissue from malignant and benign thyroid patients. Points from the study as a whole: For both blood and tumor, malignant thyroid tumors reportedly showed significantly higher TCR beta diversity than benign nodules did.

TCRdb re-clonotyped the PCR reads through MiXCR. The table has roughly 39,000 clones, around half seen once. Concerning this clone itself: As yet, its antigen is unknown.

Among the patients, none had received any treatment before thyroid surgery. The specimen was tumor tissue. This clonotype was sampled from a male donor with papillary thyroid cancer or a benign thyroid nodule (not recorded which). Some clones in this sample may be carry-over from other donors' samples.

The CDR3: CASAGKDTGELFF. As DNA, the CDR3 is TGTGCCAGCGCGGGGAAGGACACCGGGGAGCTGTTTTTT. V is TRBV6-1 and J is TRBJ2-2, with D perhaps matching TRBD2 (6 bases). Germline-derived CDR1 and CDR2 are MNHNS and SASEGT. Trimming cost V 8 bases and J 3 bases, with 10 bases left between them. The CDR3 length is 13 residues.